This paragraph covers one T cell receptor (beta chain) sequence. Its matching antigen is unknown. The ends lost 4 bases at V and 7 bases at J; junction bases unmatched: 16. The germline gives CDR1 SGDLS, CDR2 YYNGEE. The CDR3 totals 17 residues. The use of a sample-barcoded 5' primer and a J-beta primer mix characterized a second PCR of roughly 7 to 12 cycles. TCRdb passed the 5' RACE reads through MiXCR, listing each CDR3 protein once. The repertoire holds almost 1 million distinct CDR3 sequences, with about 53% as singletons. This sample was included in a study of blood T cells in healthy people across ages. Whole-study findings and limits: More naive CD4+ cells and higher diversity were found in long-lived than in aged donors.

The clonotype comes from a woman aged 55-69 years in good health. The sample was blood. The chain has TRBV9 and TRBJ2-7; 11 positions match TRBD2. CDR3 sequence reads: CASSHTSGSFTGEEQYF. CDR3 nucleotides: TGTGCCAGCAGCCATACTAGCGGGAGTTTTACAGGGGAGGAGCAGTACTTC.